Sequencing of this TCR beta chain was carried out in a study of T cell changes during pregnancy in multiple sclerosis. The assay was immunoSEQ multiplex PCR, and TCRdb's table has in-frame clones only and misses some. The table records 35,000 to 45,000 clones, around 94% of them present only once. The CDR3 covers 15 residues. Germline loops: CDR1 SGHAT, CDR2 FQNNGV. V was pared by 3 bases and J by 5 bases, with 17 bases between. The chain couples TRBV11-2 to TRBJ2-7, with D tentatively TRBD1 (6 bases). The receptor was isolated from a female donor with multiple sclerosis, enrolled in a pregnancy study. Material: peripheral blood, obtained before pregnancy. For the CDR3, the DNA is TGTGCCAGCAGCTTCCAAGGGACAAAGTCGGACGAGCAGTACTTC. It specifies CASSFQGTKSDEQYF.